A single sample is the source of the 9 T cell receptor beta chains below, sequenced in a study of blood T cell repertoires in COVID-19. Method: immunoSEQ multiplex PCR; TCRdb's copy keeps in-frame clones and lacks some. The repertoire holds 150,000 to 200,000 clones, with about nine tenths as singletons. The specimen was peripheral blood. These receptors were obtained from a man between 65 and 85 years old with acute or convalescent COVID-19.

The CDR3 reads CASSNQGAENPFF. CDR3 sequence (DNA): TGTGCCAGTAGTAATCAGGGGGCAGAGAATCCTTTCTTT. The chain couples TRBV19 to TRBJ1-1; 8 bases agree with TRBD1. Germline assignment: CDR1 LNHDA and CDR2 SQIVND (reference sequence). The CDR3 runs to 13 residues. The V segment lost 4 bases and the J segment 12 bases; nucleotides outside the gene matches: 10.

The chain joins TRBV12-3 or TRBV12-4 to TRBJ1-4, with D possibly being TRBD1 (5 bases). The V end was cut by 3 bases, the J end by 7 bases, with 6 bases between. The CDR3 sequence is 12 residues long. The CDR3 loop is CASSFQGEKLFF. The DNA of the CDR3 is TGTGCCAGCAGTTTTCAGGGTGAAAAACTGTTTTTT.

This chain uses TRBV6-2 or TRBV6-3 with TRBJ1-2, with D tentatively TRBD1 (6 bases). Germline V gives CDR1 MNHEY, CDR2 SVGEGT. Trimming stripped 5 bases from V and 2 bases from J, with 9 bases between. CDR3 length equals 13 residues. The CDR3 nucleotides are TGTGCCAGCAGTACCGGACAGAACTATGGCTACACCTTC. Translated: CASSTGQNYGYTF.

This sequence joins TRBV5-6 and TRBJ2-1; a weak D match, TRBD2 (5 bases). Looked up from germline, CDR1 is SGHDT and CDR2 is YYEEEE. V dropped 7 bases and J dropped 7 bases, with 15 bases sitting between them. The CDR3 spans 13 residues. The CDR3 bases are TGTGCCAGCGTCCGAGGAGGTGTAAATGAGCAGTTCTTC. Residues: CASVRGGVNEQFF.

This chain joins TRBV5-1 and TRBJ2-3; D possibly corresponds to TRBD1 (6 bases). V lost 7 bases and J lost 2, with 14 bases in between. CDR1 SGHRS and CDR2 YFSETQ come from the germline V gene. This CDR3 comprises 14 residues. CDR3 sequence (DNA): TGCGCCAGCGGACAGACAGGACCCACAGATACGCAGTATTTT. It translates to CASGQTGPTDTQYF.

CDR3 sequence: CASSLESSVTDTQYF. In nucleotides, the CDR3 is TGCGCCAGCAGCTTGGAGTCTAGCGTCACAGATACGCAGTATTTT. The V gene is TRBV5-1, the J gene TRBJ2-3; the D gene is possibly TRBD2 (6 bases). Deletions cut 0 bases from V and 2 bases from J, with 10 bases between. The CDR3 extends over 15 amino acids. CDR1 is SGHRS and CDR2 is YFSETQ in the germline V gene.

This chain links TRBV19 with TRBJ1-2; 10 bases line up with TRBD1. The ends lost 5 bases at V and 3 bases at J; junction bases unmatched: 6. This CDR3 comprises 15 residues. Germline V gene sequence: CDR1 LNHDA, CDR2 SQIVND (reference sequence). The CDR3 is CASSLTGTGDYGYTF. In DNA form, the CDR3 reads TGTGCCAGTAGTTTAACCGGGACAGGGGACTATGGCTACACCTTC.

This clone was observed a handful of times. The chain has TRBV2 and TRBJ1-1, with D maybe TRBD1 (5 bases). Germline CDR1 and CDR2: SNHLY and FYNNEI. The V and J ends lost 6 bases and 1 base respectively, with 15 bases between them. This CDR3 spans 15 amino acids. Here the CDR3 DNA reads TGTGCCAGCAGATGGGAGGGGCTTCCGAACACTGAAGCTTTCTTT. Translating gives CASRWEGLPNTEAFF. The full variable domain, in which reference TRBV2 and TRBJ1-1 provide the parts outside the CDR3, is EPEVTQTPSHQVTQMGQEVILRCVPISNHLYFYWYRQILGQKVEFLVSFYNNEISEKSEIFDDQFSVERPDGSNFTLKIRSTKLEDSAMYFCASRWEGLPNTEAFFGQGTRLTVV.

The CDR3 loop is CASSLDRTLSLGAFF. The CDR3 DNA follows: TGTGCCAGCAGCTTGGACAGGACACTCTCACTGGGAGCTTTCTTT. The chain carries TRBV5-6 and TRBJ1-1, with D maybe TRBD1 (5 bases). This CDR3 contains 15 residues. Germline loops: CDR1 SGHDT, CDR2 YYEEEE. V lost 0 bases to trimming and J lost 10 bases, with 19 bases between them. The whole variable domain, remainder taken from reference TRBV5-6 and TRBJ1-1, is DAGVTQSPTHLIKTRGQQVTLRCSPKSGHDTVSWYQQALGQGPQFIFQYYEEEERQRGNFPDRFSGHQFPNYSSELNVNALLLGDSALYLCASSLDRTLSLGAFFGQGTRLTVV.